Reported below is one T cell receptor beta chain. A much larger clone differs by one base, so this may be a read error. This sample was taken from a study of CD8+ T cells in alopecia areata. Overall study: Treated patients were dosed with oral tofacitinib, taking 5 to 10 mg twice daily.

Germline V gene sequence: CDR1 PRHDT, CDR2 FYEKMQ (reference sequence). V lost 3 bases to trimming and J lost 5 bases, with 2 bases between them. The CDR3 has 12 residues. Extraction of RNA preceded its reverse transcription into cDNA, which served as the sequencing template. Generated by immunoSEQ multiplex PCR, the TCRdb table keeps only in-frame clones and is missing some. The sample consists of around 180,000 clones, approximately 61% of them appearing once. The treatment here: oral pan-JAK inhibitor, 5-10 mg twice daily. Alopecia areata patients had lesional scalp punch biopsies and peripheral blood taken from them. Investigators sorted PBMCs to obtain both CD4+ and CD8+ T cells.

The rearrangement uses TRBV13 and TRBJ1-6, with no clear D. This TCR came from a human donor with alopecia areata. The sequences come from CD4+ T cells sorted from blood, collected at week 24, from a patient treated with tofacitinib. This CDR3 is CASSLNNSPLHF. The CDR3 DNA sequence: TGTGCCAGCAGCTTGAATAATTCACCCCTCCACTTT.